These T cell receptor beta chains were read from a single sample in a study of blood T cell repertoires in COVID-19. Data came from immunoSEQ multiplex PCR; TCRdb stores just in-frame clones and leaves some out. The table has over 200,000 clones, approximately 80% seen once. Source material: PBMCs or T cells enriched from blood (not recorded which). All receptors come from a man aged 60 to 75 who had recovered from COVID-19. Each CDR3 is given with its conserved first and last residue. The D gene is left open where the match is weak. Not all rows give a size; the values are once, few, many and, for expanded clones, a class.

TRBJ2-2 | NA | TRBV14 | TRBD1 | CASSQVVSGGVSGELFF | TGTGCCAGCAGCCAAGTGGTCTCAGGGGGCGTATCCGGGGAGCTGTTTTTT
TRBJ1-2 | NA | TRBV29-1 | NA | CSFQTTGYGYTF | TGCAGCTTCCAGACAACCGGCTATGGCTACACCTTC
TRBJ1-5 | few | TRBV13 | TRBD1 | CASSLGTGGNSNQPQHF | TGTGCCAGCAGCCTCGGGACAGGGGGGAATAGCAATCAGCCCCAGCATTTT
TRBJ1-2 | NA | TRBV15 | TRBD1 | CATSRDPGTGISSSF | TGTGCCACCAGCAGAGACCCCGGGACAGGGATTTCATCGTCCTTC
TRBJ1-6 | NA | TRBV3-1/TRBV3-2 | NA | CASSRGFQGNNSPLHF | TGTGCCAGCAGCCGAGGTTTCCAGGGCAATAATTCACCCCTCCACTTT
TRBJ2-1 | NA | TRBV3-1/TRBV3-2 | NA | CASSQGVSYNEQFF | TGTGCCAGCAGCCAAGGAGTCTCCTACAATGAGCAGTTCTTC
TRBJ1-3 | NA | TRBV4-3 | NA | CASSQSTLSGNTIYF | TGCGCCAGCAGCCAATCCACTCTATCTGGAAACACCATATATTTT
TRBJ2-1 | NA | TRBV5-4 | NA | CASSLPLSDEQFF | TGTGCCAGCAGCTTACCTCTATCCGATGAGCAGTTCTTC
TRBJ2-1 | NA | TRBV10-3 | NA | CAISESGAVNIHEQFF | TGTGCCATCAGTGAGTCGGGAGCGGTGAATATTCATGAGCAGTTCTTC
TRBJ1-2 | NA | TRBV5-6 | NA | CASRQAGYGYTF | TGTGCCTCAAGGCAGGCGGGGTACGGCTACACCTTC
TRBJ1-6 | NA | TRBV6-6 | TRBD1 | CASRAGQDNSPLHF | TGTGCCAGCAGAGCCGGACAGGATAATTCACCCCTCCACTTT
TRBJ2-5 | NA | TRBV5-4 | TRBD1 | CASSGDRGRGETQYF | TGTGCCAGCAGCGGGGACAGGGGGCGAGGGGAGACCCAGTACTTC
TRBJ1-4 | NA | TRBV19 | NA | CASSIDLRQGVSTNEKLFF | TGTGCCAGTAGTATAGATCTGCGGCAGGGTGTCTCAACTAATGAAAAACTGTTTTTT
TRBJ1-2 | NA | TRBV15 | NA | CATSRVTGGYTF | TGTGCCACCAGCAGAGTAACGGGAGGCTACACCTTC
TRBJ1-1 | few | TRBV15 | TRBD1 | CATSRSGTGAVLSEAFF | TGTGCCACCAGCAGGTCCGGGACAGGGGCGGTTTTGTCTGAAGCTTTCTTT
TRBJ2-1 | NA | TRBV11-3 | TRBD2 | CASSVGLAGNEQFF | TGTGCCAGCAGCGTCGGACTAGCGGGCAATGAGCAGTTCTTC
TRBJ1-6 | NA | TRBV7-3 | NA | CASSLIRGANSPLHF | TGTGCCAGCAGCTTAATTCGCGGGGCGAATTCACCCCTCCACTTT
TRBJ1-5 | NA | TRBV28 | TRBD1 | CASTSGTGGTQPQHF | TGTGCCAGCACTTCCGGGACAGGGGGCACGCAGCCCCAGCATTTT
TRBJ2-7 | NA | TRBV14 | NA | CASSQGPGGGQYF | TGTGCCAGCAGCCAAGGACCTGGGGGCGGGCAGTACTTC
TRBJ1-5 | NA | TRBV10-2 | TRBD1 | CASTQGQGANQPQHF | TGCGCCAGCACCCAGGGACAGGGGGCGAATCAGCCCCAGCATTTT
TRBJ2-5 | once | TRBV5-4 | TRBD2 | CASSRGRETQYF | TGTGCCAGCAGCCGCGGGAGGGAGACCCAGTACTTC
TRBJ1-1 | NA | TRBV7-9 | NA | CASSLAQGNTEAFF | TGTGCCAGCAGCTTAGCACAGGGGAACACTGAAGCTTTCTTT
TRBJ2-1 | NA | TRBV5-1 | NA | CASSLSRGNEQFF | TGCGCCAGCAGCCTCTCACGGGGAAATGAGCAGTTCTTC
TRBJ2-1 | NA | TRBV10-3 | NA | CAISSGYSRAQFF | TGTGCCATCAGTTCGGGGTATTCAAGAGCGCAGTTCTTC
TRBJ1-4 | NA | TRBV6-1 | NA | CASSEVSVGNEKLFF | TGTGCCAGCAGTGAAGTTAGCGTTGGGAATGAAAAACTGTTTTTT
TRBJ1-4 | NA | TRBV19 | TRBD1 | CASSIGTGSNEKLFF | TGTGCCAGTAGTATCGGGACAGGGTCTAATGAAAAACTGTTTTTT
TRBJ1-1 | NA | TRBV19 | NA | CASSPGPGQRMNTEAFF | TGTGCCAGTAGTCCTGGGCCAGGACAACGCATGAACACTGAAGCTTTCTTT
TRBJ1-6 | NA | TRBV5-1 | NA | CASSLESGHLNSPLHF | TGCGCCAGCAGCTTGGAGTCGGGACACTTGAATTCACCCCTCCACTTT
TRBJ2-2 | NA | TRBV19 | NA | CASRDRTNTGELFF | TGTGCCAGTAGGGACAGAACGAACACCGGGGAGCTGTTTTTT
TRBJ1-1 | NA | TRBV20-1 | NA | CSAQEAFF | TGCAGTGCCCAAGAAGCTTTCTTT
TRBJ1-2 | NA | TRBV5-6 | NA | CASSLAGIYGYTF | TGTGCCAGCAGCTTGGCAGGGATCTATGGCTACACCTTC
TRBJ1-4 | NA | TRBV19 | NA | CATRSGRYLGEKLFF | TGTGCCACTCGATCGGGGAGATACCTAGGTGAAAAACTGTTTTTT
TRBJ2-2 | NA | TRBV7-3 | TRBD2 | CASSLNSLRLAGYGELFF | TGTGCCAGCAGCTTAAATTCCCTGCGACTAGCGGGATACGGGGAGCTGTTTTTT
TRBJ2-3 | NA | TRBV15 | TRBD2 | CATSRAPGLAGEASTDTQYF | TGTGCCACCAGCAGAGCTCCGGGACTAGCGGGGGAGGCTAGCACAGATACGCAGTATTTT
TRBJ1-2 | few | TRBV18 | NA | CASSPSLVDYGYTF | TGTGCCAGCTCACCATCTTTAGTTGACTATGGCTACACCTTC
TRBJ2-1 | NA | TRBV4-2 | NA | CASSQVLQVSDNEQFF | TGTGCCAGCAGCCAAGTCCTGCAGGTATCCGACAATGAGCAGTTCTTC
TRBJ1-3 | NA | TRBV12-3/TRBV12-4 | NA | CASSLTGGNTIYF | TGTGCCAGCAGTTTAACAGGGGGAAACACCATATATTTT
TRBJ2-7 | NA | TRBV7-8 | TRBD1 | CASSGQGAQNYEQYF | TGTGCCAGCAGCGGCCAGGGGGCTCAAAACTACGAGCAGTACTTC
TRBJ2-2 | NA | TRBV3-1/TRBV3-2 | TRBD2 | CASITSRTRRIGELFF | TGTGCCAGCATCACGAGCCGGACTAGAAGGATCGGGGAGCTGTTTTTT